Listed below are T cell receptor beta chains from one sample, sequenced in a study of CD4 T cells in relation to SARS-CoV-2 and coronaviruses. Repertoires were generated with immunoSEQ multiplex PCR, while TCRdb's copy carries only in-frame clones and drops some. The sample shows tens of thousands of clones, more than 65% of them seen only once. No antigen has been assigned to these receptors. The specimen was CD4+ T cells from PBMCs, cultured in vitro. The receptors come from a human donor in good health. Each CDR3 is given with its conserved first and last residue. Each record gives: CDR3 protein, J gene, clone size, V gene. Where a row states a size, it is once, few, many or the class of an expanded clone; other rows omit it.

CDR3aa: CASRSGNGETQYF
j_gene: TRBJ2-5
abundance: few
v_gene: TRBV19

CDR3aa: CASSPGTLNTEAFF
j_gene: TRBJ1-1
abundance: .
v_gene: TRBV6-5

CDR3aa: CASSRDVDNSPLHF
j_gene: TRBJ1-6
abundance: .
v_gene: TRBV19

CDR3aa: CASCVRGQPQHF
j_gene: TRBJ1-5
abundance: .
v_gene: TRBV12-3/TRBV12-4

CDR3aa: CASNPTRAYNEQFF
j_gene: TRBJ2-1
abundance: .
v_gene: TRBV19

CDR3aa: CASSLESSYNSPLHF
j_gene: TRBJ1-6
abundance: .
v_gene: TRBV5-4

CDR3aa: CARAPDRGLYGYTF
j_gene: TRBJ1-2
abundance: .
v_gene: TRBV5-1

CDR3aa: CASGSGTSGRMHTGELFF
j_gene: TRBJ2-2
abundance: .
v_gene: TRBV12-5

CDR3aa: CASSSRDREAFF
j_gene: TRBJ1-1
abundance: .
v_gene: TRBV11-3

CDR3aa: CASSLEDRAAQPQHF
j_gene: TRBJ1-5
abundance: few
v_gene: TRBV5-5

CDR3aa: CASSLTSGWDTQYF
j_gene: TRBJ2-3
abundance: .
v_gene: TRBV7-2

CDR3aa: CASSYPLAGGRVAFF
j_gene: TRBJ1-1
abundance: .
v_gene: TRBV6-5

CDR3aa: CASSIRQGLGNQPQHF
j_gene: TRBJ1-5
abundance: .
v_gene: TRBV19

CDR3aa: CASSLDYRGREQYF
j_gene: TRBJ2-7
abundance: .
v_gene: TRBV7-2

CDR3aa: CASSLELGPETQYF
j_gene: TRBJ2-5
abundance: once
v_gene: TRBV7-2

CDR3aa: CASSWGQGDWTEAFF
j_gene: TRBJ1-1
abundance: .
v_gene: TRBV5-1

CDR3aa: CATSRVTGHNSPLHF
j_gene: TRBJ1-6
abundance: .
v_gene: TRBV15

CDR3aa: CASSVGTTSTDTQYF
j_gene: TRBJ2-3
abundance: .
v_gene: TRBV9

CDR3aa: CAIKRDTTEAFF
j_gene: TRBJ1-1
abundance: .
v_gene: TRBV10-3

CDR3aa: CASRAPALPEQFF
j_gene: TRBJ2-1
abundance: .
v_gene: TRBV19

CDR3aa: CSASPFGQRDSSYNEQFF
j_gene: TRBJ2-1
abundance: .
v_gene: TRBV20-1

CDR3aa: CASTTGETQYF
j_gene: TRBJ2-5
abundance: .
v_gene: TRBV6-1

CDR3aa: CASSLGTGGVTDTQYF
j_gene: TRBJ2-3
abundance: .
v_gene: TRBV11-2

CDR3aa: CASSPPGARNEKLFF
j_gene: TRBJ1-4
abundance: .
v_gene: TRBV19

CDR3aa: CSVGEQGAQFSYEQYF
j_gene: TRBJ2-7
abundance: .
v_gene: TRBV29-1

CDR3aa: CASSSPGAAGGREQYF
j_gene: TRBJ2-7
abundance: few
v_gene: TRBV5-6

CDR3aa: CAISETGTDTEAFF
j_gene: TRBJ1-1
abundance: .
v_gene: TRBV10-3

CDR3aa: CASSLTGDRYNEQFF
j_gene: TRBJ2-1
abundance: .
v_gene: TRBV5-1

CDR3aa: CASSLIDPGTGAYNEQFF
j_gene: TRBJ2-1
abundance: .
v_gene: TRBV7-3

CDR3aa: CASTSYQETQYF
j_gene: TRBJ2-5
abundance: .
v_gene: TRBV3-1/TRBV3-2

CDR3aa: CASSLRLTRGGSWNNEQFF
j_gene: TRBJ2-1
abundance: .
v_gene: TRBV7-9

CDR3aa: CASSDWTQETQYF
j_gene: TRBJ2-5
abundance: .
v_gene: TRBV2

CDR3aa: CASSQVPGTRGHGYTF
j_gene: TRBJ1-2
abundance: .
v_gene: TRBV3-1/TRBV3-2

CDR3aa: CASRRTSGDYNEQFF
j_gene: TRBJ2-1
abundance: .
v_gene: TRBV19

CDR3aa: CASSPAGVAETQYF
j_gene: TRBJ2-5
abundance: .
v_gene: TRBV18

CDR3aa: CSPKGETQYF
j_gene: TRBJ2-5
abundance: .
v_gene: TRBV20-1

CDR3aa: CASTTGSQWDSGNTIYF
j_gene: TRBJ1-3
abundance: .
v_gene: TRBV19

CDR3aa: CASSDRTGRTFTEAFF
j_gene: TRBJ1-1
abundance: .
v_gene: TRBV5-4

CDR3aa: CASSPRDRGFTGELFF
j_gene: TRBJ2-2
abundance: .
v_gene: TRBV11-1

CDR3aa: CASRPGQGPYEQYF
j_gene: TRBJ2-7
abundance: once
v_gene: TRBV6-5

CDR3aa: CASSSTGTSGGINIQYF
j_gene: TRBJ2-4
abundance: .
v_gene: TRBV7-2

CDR3aa: CSASYTDTQYF
j_gene: TRBJ2-3
abundance: .
v_gene: TRBV20-1

CDR3aa: CASSKGPLLGQPQHF
j_gene: TRBJ1-5
abundance: few
v_gene: TRBV11-2

CDR3aa: CASGLIPSGVGISPLHF
j_gene: TRBJ1-6
abundance: .
v_gene: TRBV12-5